One and the same sample provided the 32 T cell receptor beta chains below, sequenced in a study of T cells after yellow fever vaccination. TCRdb itself ran the 5' RACE reads through MiXCR, one entry per CDR3 protein. The sample lists over 300,000 distinct CDR3 sequences; 4.1% were seen once. The sample here was PBMCs, taken 5 days after the yellow fever booster vaccination. The receptors were sampled from a man younger than 30 who received the YFV17D yellow fever vaccine.

The V call is TRBV6-5, the J call TRBJ1-2, with 7 bases that match TRBD1. The V gene's germline CDR1 is MNHEY and CDR2 SVGAGI. The J segment lost 1 base and the V segment lost 6 bases, leaving 5 bases of the junction unmatched. The CDR3 length is 14 residues. CDR3 amino acids: CASRDGQVNYGYTF. DNA for the CDR3: TGTGCCAGCAGAGATGGACAGGTTAACTATGGCTACACCTTC.

The chain employs TRBV10-1 and TRBJ2-1; D not resolved. V was shortened by 3 bases and J by 6 bases, with 3 bases between the two germline ends. Looked up from germline, CDR1 is WNHNN and CDR2 is SYGVQD (reference sequence). The CDR3 is made up of 11 amino acids. As DNA, the CDR3 is TGCGCCAGCAGTGAAGGCAATGAGCAGTTCTTC. Protein: CASSEGNEQFF.

This clonotype was recorded many times. The chain combines TRBV6-4 with TRBJ1-5; 11 bases line up with TRBD1. Germline loops: CDR1 MRHNA, CDR2 SNTAGT. Trimming removed 3 bases from V and 1 base from J; junction bases left unmatched: 14. The CDR3 has 20 amino acids. CDR3 bases: TGTGCCAGCAGTGAAGTAGCCGGGACAGGGGGGCCGAAGAGCAATCAGCCCCAGCATTTT. This gives the protein CASSEVAGTGGPKSNQPQHF.

This clonotype was seen repeatedly, ten times or more. The gene calls are TRBV7-7 and TRBJ2-2; 9 bases agree with TRBD1. Germline values: CDR1 SSHAT, CDR2 FNYEAQ (reference sequence). This CDR3 spans 19 amino acids. Trimming took 5 bases from V and 1 from J; bases not matched to a gene: 14. CDR3 nucleotides: TGTGCCAGCAGCCCAGACGACAGGGGGACCACCGGGAACACCGGGGAGCTGTTTTTT. Residues: CASSPDDRGTTGNTGELFF.

The chain couples TRBV4-3 to TRBJ2-2; 10 bases line up with TRBD1. Germline V gene data show CDR1 as LGHNA and CDR2 as YSLEER. CDR3 length: 17 amino acids. V dropped 4 bases and J dropped 7; count of bases not matched to a gene: 12. The CDR3 sequence: CASSRSGDRGGHGELFF. Written as DNA, the CDR3 is TGCGCCAGCAGCCGCTCAGGGGACAGGGGCGGTCACGGGGAGCTGTTTTTT.

This clonotype has only a few counts. The chain employs TRBV30 and TRBJ2-1, with D maybe TRBD1 (5 bases). CDR1 GTSNPN and CDR2 SVGIG come from the germline V gene (reference sequence). The CDR3 runs to 14 residues. V was shortened by 3 bases and J by 8 bases, with 17 bases between the two germline ends. The CDR3 protein is CAWSSGRGWHEQFF. In DNA, the CDR3 is TGTGCCTGGAGCTCTGGAAGGGGCTGGCATGAGCAGTTCTTC.

This clonotype was found a few times. This chain joins TRBV7-6 and TRBJ2-3; TRBD2 is a possible D gene (5 bases). This CDR3 is built from 16 residues. V lost 2 bases, J lost 4 bases, and 16 bases lay in between. The germline CDR1 and CDR2 sequences are SGHVS and FNYEAQ. CDR3 loop: CASSLTPRGMPDTQYF. The DNA of the CDR3 is TGTGCCAGCAGCTTAACCCCTCGGGGAATGCCAGATACGCAGTATTTT.

This clonotype has only a few counts. The V call is TRBV7-9, the J call TRBJ2-3; D is possibly TRBD1 (9 bases). V was trimmed by 5 bases and J by 5 bases, leaving 20 bases between them. CDR1 SEHNR and CDR2 FQNEAQ come from the germline V gene (reference sequence). The CDR3 has 16 residues. The CDR3 sequence: CASSPWDRAGGDTQYF. The CDR3 coding sequence is TGTGCCAGCAGCCCTTGGGACAGGGCGGGGGGAGATACGCAGTATTTT. The complete variable domain, with remaining parts taken from reference TRBV7-9 and TRBJ2-3, reads DTGVSQNPRHKITKRGQNVTFRCDPISEHNRLYWYRQTLGQGPEFLTYFQNEAQLEKSRLLSDRFSAERPKGSFSTLEIQRTEQGDSAMYLCASSPWDRAGGDTQYFGPGTRLTVL.

This clonotype appeared a few times. CDR3 residues: CAGAPGQGVEQYF. CDR3 DNA sequence: TGTGCCGGAGCGCCGGGACAGGGCGTCGAGCAGTACTTC. The genes are TRBV2 and TRBJ2-7, with TRBD1 identical over 9 bases. The J segment lost 6 bases and the V segment lost 11 bases, leaving 11 bases of the junction unmatched. CDR1 is SNHLY, CDR2 FYNNEI, per germline. The CDR3 sequence is 13 residues long.

The chain's CDR3 is CSAKLAGALTGELFF. CDR3 DNA: TGCAGTGCGAAACTAGCGGGGGCCCTCACCGGGGAGCTGTTTTTT. The J gene is TRBJ2-2, the V gene TRBV20-1; 11 bases agree with TRBD2. With V trimmed by 6 bases and J by 4 bases, 7 bases remained unmatched. The CDR3 spans 15 residues. Germline V gene sequence: CDR1 DFQATT, CDR2 SNEGSKA (reference sequence).

Ten or more counts support this clonotype. The chain recombines TRBV14 with TRBJ1-2; 7 nucleotides align to TRBD1. In germline, CDR1 is SGHDN, CDR2 FVKESK. J lost 0 bases, V lost 4 bases, and 11 bases had no gene match. The CDR3 totals 17 residues. CDR3 nucleotides: TGTGCCAGCAGCCGACTACCTGGGACAGCTCCTAACTATGGCTACACCTTC. Translating it yields CASSRLPGTAPNYGYTF.

This clonotype was found many times. The chain is built from TRBV4-3 and TRBJ2-7; weak D call: TRBD1 (5 bases). Germline loops: CDR1 LGHNA, CDR2 YSLEER. V was pared by 2 bases and J by 1 base, with 15 bases between. The CDR3 extends over 16 amino acids. CDR3 residues: CASSQRTGRPSYEQYF. DNA of the CDR3: TGCGCCAGCAGCCAACGTACAGGCCGACCTTCCTACGAGCAGTACTTC.

This clonotype has a count of ten or more. The rearrangement links TRBV27 to TRBJ2-1; TRBD1 agrees at 7 bases. Trimming cost V 5 bases and J 5 bases; bases outside gene matches: 3. The CDR3 contains 13 residues. CDR1 and CDR2 (germline): MNHEY, SMNVEV (reference sequence). CDR3 sequence reads: CASSHGTDNEQFF. In DNA form, the CDR3 reads TGTGCCAGCAGTCACGGGACAGACAATGAGCAGTTCTTC.

This clonotype was observed many times. J is TRBJ2-3 and V is TRBV20-1; 7 positions agree with TRBD1. Germline CDR1 is DFQATT and CDR2 is SNEGSKA (reference sequence). The CDR3 has 14 residues. V dropped 6 bases and J dropped 2; count of bases not matched to a gene: 8. As DNA, the CDR3 is TGCAGTGCGACCCAGGGGGAGAACACAGATACGCAGTATTTT. Encoded protein: CSATQGENTDTQYF.

A few counts support this clonotype. The chain links TRBV29-1 to TRBJ1-4; 7 bases match TRBD1. CDR3 length: 14 amino acids. After removal of 6 bases from V and 5 bases from J, the junction contained 9 bases not matched to a gene. Looked up from germline, CDR1 is SQVTM and CDR2 is ANQGSEA. The CDR3 loop is CSVSHRGQNEKLFF. The DNA of the CDR3 is TGCAGCGTGTCGCACAGGGGCCAAAATGAAAAACTGTTTTTT.

This clonotype was detected a few times. The chain uses TRBV20-1 and TRBJ2-5; TRBD1 is a possible D gene (6 bases). The CDR3 contains 14 residues. Germline V gene sequence: CDR1 DFQATT, CDR2 SNEGSKA (reference sequence). Trimming left V 0 bases short and J 5 bases short, with 13 bases between. For the CDR3, the DNA is TGCAGTGCTAGAGATACAGGGAGAGGGGAGACCCAGTACTTC. This gives the protein CSARDTGRGETQYF.

This clonotype has at least ten counts. This chain connects TRBV5-6 to TRBJ2-7; a possible D gene is TRBD1 (5 bases). The CDR3 length is 14 residues. Per the germline V gene, CDR1 is SGHDT and CDR2 is YYEEEE. V gave up 4 bases and J gave up 5 bases, with 16 bases separating them. This CDR3 is CASSTQGKINEQYF. The CDR3 DNA reads as TGTGCCAGCAGCACGCAGGGAAAAATAAACGAGCAGTACTTC.

This clonotype was seen a handful of times. The rearrangement links TRBV7-9 to TRBJ2-1, with D possibly TRBD1 on 5 matching bases. Germline loops: CDR1 SEHNR, CDR2 FQNEAQ (reference sequence). This CDR3 is 13 amino acids long. Trimming cost V 5 bases and J 8 bases, with 13 bases left between them. As DNA, the CDR3 is TGTGCCAGCAGCAGTCGATGGGGCGATGAGCAGTTCTTC. Encoded protein: CASSSRWGDEQFF.

This clonotype was counted at least ten times. The genes are TRBV25-1 and TRBJ1-1; D is perhaps TRBD1 (6 bases). Per germline, CDR1 MGHDK and CDR2 SYGVNS. The CDR3 loop spans 13 amino acids. Trimming removed 2 bases from V and 5 bases from J, with 9 bases in between. The CDR3 sequence: CASSEPGQTEAFF. CDR3 nucleotide sequence: TGTGCCAGCAGTGAACCTGGACAGACTGAAGCTTTCTTT.

This clonotype occurred a few times. The chain employs TRBV6-2 or TRBV6-3 and TRBJ2-7, with unresolved D. The CDR3 loop spans 16 amino acids. Trimming left V 2 bases short and J 5 bases short, with 19 bases between. The germline V gene encodes CDR1 MNHEY and CDR2 SVGEGT. CDR3 amino acids: CASSYARRGSADEQYF. The CDR3 DNA reads TGTGCCAGCAGTTACGCCCGGCGCGGTTCCGCCGACGAGCAGTACTTC.

This clonotype was seen many times. The chain uses TRBV4-3 and TRBJ2-3; 7 positions match TRBD2. The CDR3 runs to 15 residues. CDR1 LGHNA and CDR2 YSLEER come from the germline V gene. With V trimmed by 4 bases and J by 3 bases, 7 bases remained unmatched. CDR3 in DNA: TGCGCCAGCAGCCCCGGTGGCGGGGGAACAGATACGCAGTATTTT. Translated, it gives CASSPGGGGTDTQYF.

This clonotype was picked up many times. The V gene is TRBV5-1, the J gene TRBJ1-2, with D maybe TRBD1 (5 bases). Germline CDR1 is SGHRS and CDR2 is YFSETQ. This CDR3 is 15 amino acids long. The ends were cut back, 2 bases at V and 6 bases at J, with 17 bases in the middle. For the CDR3, the DNA is TGCGCCAGCAGCTTCCGGGACTCATATCGGGATGGCTACACCTTC. It encodes CASSFRDSYRDGYTF.

This rearrangement joins TRBV25-1 to TRBJ1-2, with TRBD1 as a possible D gene (5 bases). The CDR3 spans 13 residues. Germline V gives CDR1 MGHDK, CDR2 SYGVNS. V lost 4 bases to trimming and J lost 7 bases, with 13 bases between them. CDR3 in DNA: TGTGCCAGCAGTGCCGGACATATCCCTGGCTACACCTTC. Translating gives CASSAGHIPGYTF.

The rearrangement uses TRBV20-1 and TRBJ2-3, with 8 bases aligning to TRBD2. This CDR3 comprises 16 residues. Germline V gene data show CDR1 as DFQATT and CDR2 as SNEGSKA (reference sequence). V was pared by 3 bases and J by 0 bases, with 8 bases of the junction left unmatched. CDR3 region: CSASHGGAGSTDTQYF. The CDR3 bases are TGCAGTGCTAGTCACGGGGGGGCAGGGAGCACAGATACGCAGTATTTT.

This clonotype was counted a few times. V and J are TRBV5-4 and TRBJ2-2; D is perhaps TRBD2 (6 bases). Trimming shortened V by 4 bases and J by 1 base, and 14 bases separated the two germline ends. Per germline, CDR1 SGHNT and CDR2 YYREEE (reference sequence). The CDR3 contains 16 residues. CDR3: CASSPKEAGNTGELFF. CDR3 in DNA: TGTGCCAGCAGCCCCAAAGAAGCGGGGAACACCGGGGAGCTGTTTTTT.

This clonotype occurred many times. This chain uses TRBV7-3 with TRBJ2-1; TRBD2 aligns across 8 bases. CDR3 size: 14 residues. The germline gives CDR1 SGHTA, CDR2 FQGTGA. Trimming cost V 5 bases and J 4 bases; bases outside gene matches: 4. In DNA, the CDR3 is TGTGCCAGCAGCCCCTCGGGGGGGTACAATGAGCAGTTCTTC. Its protein product is CASSPSGGYNEQFF.

Ten or more counts support this clonotype. This sequence joins TRBV5-6 and TRBJ2-7; weak D call: TRBD2 (7 bases). Trimming pared 3 bases from V and 0 bases from J, leaving 13 bases between. The CDR3 runs 15 residues. Germline V CDR1 and CDR2: SGHDT, YYEEEE. CDR3 sequence (DNA): TGTGCCAGCAGCTCTGGGGGGGGCCCCTCCTACGAGCAGTACGTC. It codes for CASSSGGGPSYEQYV.

The chain recombines TRBV9 with TRBJ2-1; D is perhaps TRBD2 (6 bases). The V gene's germline CDR1 is SGDLS and CDR2 YYNGEE. V was clipped by 4 bases and J by 11 bases, with 13 bases between them. This CDR3 region has 12 residues. CDR3 in DNA: TGTGCCAGCAGCTCCTCCGGGACTCAGCAGTTCTTC. Protein sequence: CASSSSGTQQFF.

This clonotype was seen a handful of times. The chain employs TRBV28 and TRBJ2-2; no clear D. CDR3 length equals 17 residues. Germline V gives CDR1 MDHEN, CDR2 SYDVKM. V gave up 3 bases and J gave up 4 bases, with 18 bases separating them. The CDR3 sequence: CASSFPLSVGSTGELFF. Written as DNA, the CDR3 is TGTGCCAGCAGTTTTCCCCTCTCGGTGGGGTCCACCGGGGAGCTGTTTTTT.

In its sample, this clonotype was seen a few times. This chain connects TRBV3-1 to TRBJ1-2, with D uncertain. Trimming took 0 bases from V and 8 from J, leaving 19 bases between them. This CDR3 is 16 amino acids long. CDR1 and CDR2 (germline): LGHDT, YNNKEL (reference sequence). The CDR3 nucleotides read TGTGCCAGCAGCCAAGATTGGTCAGCCCGGAATGGGGGCTACACCTTC. Translating gives CASSQDWSARNGGYTF.

A word on this clonotype: A much bigger clone sits one base away, suggesting this may be a read error. The V gene is TRBV20-1, the J gene TRBJ1-2; D uncertain. The germline gives CDR1 DFQATT, CDR2 SNEGSKA (reference sequence). The CDR3 sequence is 13 residues long. This chain's CDR3 is CTAPTWIGYGYTF. DNA for the CDR3: TGCACGGCCCCGACATGGATTGGCTATGGCTACACCTTC.

In its sample, this clonotype was seen a few times. The chain employs TRBV5-1 and TRBJ1-6; 8 bases align to TRBD1. CDR1 is SGHRS, CDR2 YFSETQ, per germline. Trimming cost V 1 base and J 9 bases; bases outside gene matches: 9. This CDR3 region has 16 residues. The CDR3 coding sequence is TGCGCCAGCAGCTTGTCGCCGGGACAGGAGACTTCACCCCTCCACTTT. This codes for CASSLSPGQETSPLHF.